A selection of T cell receptor beta chains follows, all from one sample in a study of a mutant IDH1 vaccine in newly diagnosed glioma. TCRdb's table, derived via immunoSEQ multiplex PCR, lists solely in-frame clones and lacks some. The profile covers fewer than 90,000 clones, with almost 85% appearing a single time and more than 10% taken by the ten largest. These receptors have no known antigen. This material consisted of PBMCs, taken from a glioma patient whose treatment included an IDH1 peptide vaccine. The receptors here all came from a man aged 18-30 years with glioma. The conserved cysteine and the conserved F or W are not part of the CDR3 here. The order of the fields is V gene, CDR3 protein.

v_gene: TRBV15
CDR3aa: ATSRDLKGGYEQY

v_gene: TRBV19
CDR3aa: ASSPTGTRGGEQF

v_gene: TRBV15
CDR3aa: ATSPRGDRLTYNEQF

v_gene: TRBV30
CDR3aa: AWMGGRTDTQY

v_gene: TRBV10-3
CDR3aa: AISETDKNYYEQY

v_gene: TRBV7-9
CDR3aa: ASTKGGLVDGYT

v_gene: TRBV11-2
CDR3aa: ASSTGTTNQPQH

v_gene: TRBV6-5
CDR3aa: ASTKGQGTQPQH

v_gene: TRBV6-5
CDR3aa: ASSYFGQGPVHEQF

v_gene: TRBV29-1
CDR3aa: SVEVTDGSNYGYT

v_gene: TRBV7-8
CDR3aa: ASSVSGWSYNSPLH

v_gene: TRBV30
CDR3aa: AWGGWGYGYT

v_gene: TRBV4-3
CDR3aa: ASSQDRGSSYNSPLH

v_gene: TRBV30
CDR3aa: AWSVGANTIY

v_gene: TRBV10-3
CDR3aa: AIREYPSSYNEQF

v_gene: TRBV7-9
CDR3aa: ASSLAGTGGYGYT

v_gene: TRBV9
CDR3aa: ASSPSGQGYYGYT

v_gene: TRBV27
CDR3aa: ASSLTGANVLT

v_gene: TRBV7-3
CDR3aa: ASSLTGGGNTEAF

v_gene: TRBV7-2
CDR3aa: ASSLEGFGVANTIY

v_gene: TRBV6-5
CDR3aa: ASSTDRSPYNEQF

v_gene: TRBV7-2
CDR3aa: ASSPRVINTGELF

v_gene: TRBV4-1
CDR3aa: ASSQEPSASVWEKLF

v_gene: TRBV19
CDR3aa: ASTAPREKLF

v_gene: TRBV5-1
CDR3aa: ASSLEVSYNEQF

v_gene: TRBV10-3
CDR3aa: AISEARYEAF

v_gene: TRBV11-2
CDR3aa: ASTNRVWPQH

v_gene: TRBV25-1
CDR3aa: ASSRGLTDTQY

v_gene: TRBV6-1
CDR3aa: ASSTLSRPQH

v_gene: TRBV5-1
CDR3aa: ASSLESYGYT

v_gene: TRBV7-2
CDR3aa: ASSYLPTRDTNNEKLF

v_gene: TRBV5-1
CDR3aa: ASSLVGNGNQPQH

v_gene: TRBV7-3
CDR3aa: ASSLTGANTGELF